The 17 T cell receptor beta chains below all came from one sample that was sequenced in a study of shared T cell receptors in the human thymus. Sequencing used immunoSEQ multiplex PCR; TCRdb keeps in-frame clones, though not all of them. The sample consists of over 650,000 clones, more than 70% of them appearing once. These same data were also listed under a study on human thymus T cells.

What was sequenced was thymocytes. Receptor source: a boy in the first two years of life with a congenital heart defect.

The chain recombines TRBV28 with TRBJ1-2; D remains unclear. This CDR3 spans 13 amino acids. The ends were cut back, 1 base at V and 4 bases at J, with 7 bases in the middle. CDR1 and CDR2 from the germline V gene are MDHEN and SYDVKM. DNA for the CDR3: TGTGCCAGCAGTTTATTGACTATCTATGGCTACACCTTC. Protein: CASSLLTIYGYTF.

This rearrangement joins TRBV25-1 to TRBJ1-4, with D tentatively TRBD1 (6 bases). The CDR3 contains 15 residues. V lost 6 bases and J lost 6, with 17 bases in between. Germline-derived CDR1 and CDR2 are MGHDK and SYGVNS. CDR3 protein: CASSQGGGMDEKLFF. CDR3 nucleotide sequence: TGTGCCAGCAGCCAGGGAGGGGGAATGGATGAAAAACTGTTTTTT.

This chain connects TRBV30 to TRBJ1-1; D uncertain. Germline CDR1 reads GTSNPN; CDR2 reads SVGIG (reference sequence). CDR3 length equals 14 residues. V was cut by 2 bases and J by 3 bases, with 13 bases left in between. The CDR3 loop reads CAWSLFGGHTEAFF. For the CDR3, the DNA is TGTGCCTGGAGTCTCTTTGGTGGCCACACTGAAGCTTTCTTT.

The CDR3 region is CASSPPGQGEGINEQFF. In nucleotides, the CDR3 is TGTGCCAGCAGTCCCCCAGGACAGGGGGAAGGGATCAATGAGCAGTTCTTC. The chain joins TRBV28 to TRBJ2-1; 10 bases match TRBD1. The CDR3 loop spans 17 amino acids. Losses at the gene ends were 5 bases for V and 6 bases for J; bases not matched to a gene: 13. Germline values: CDR1 MDHEN, CDR2 SYDVKM.

V is TRBV9 and J is TRBJ2-1, with 8 bases aligning to TRBD2. This CDR3 is 15 amino acids long. The trim removed 4 bases at V and 5 bases at J, leaving 8 bases unmatched. Germline CDR1 reads SGDLS; CDR2 reads YYNGEE. The CDR3 DNA reads TGTGCCAGCAGCTCTAGACTAGCGACCCACAATGAGCAGTTCTTC. It codes for CASSSRLATHNEQFF.

V gene TRBV4-3 combines with J gene TRBJ1-6; D uncertain. The length of the CDR3 is 15 residues. V shed 4 bases and J shed 7 bases, with 14 bases lying between them. CDR1 and CDR2 (germline): LGHNA, YSLEER. The CDR3 DNA reads as TGCGCCAGCAGCCCGCGAGAATCGCTGAATTCACCCCTCCACTTT. Its protein product is CASSPRESLNSPLHF.

The V gene is TRBV9, the J gene TRBJ2-7, with 14 bases fitting TRBD2. Germline V gene lookup returns CDR1 SGDLS and CDR2 YYNGEE. The CDR3 runs 20 residues. V trimming: 4 bases; J trimming: 3 bases; junction bases outside the gene matches: 18. This chain's CDR3 is CASSPSHGHNGLAGGYEQYF. The CDR3 DNA sequence: TGTGCCAGCAGCCCTTCACACGGACACAACGGACTAGCGGGAGGCTACGAGCAGTACTTC.

J is TRBJ2-7 and V is TRBV28, with 9 nucleotides matching TRBD1. Germline V lookup: CDR1 MDHEN, CDR2 SYDVKM. The CDR3 runs 15 residues. The ends lost 3 bases at V and 5 bases at J; junction bases unmatched: 8. DNA of the CDR3: TGTGCCAGCAGTTTGGTGGACAGGGGAGTCCACGAGCAGTACTTC. Its translation is CASSLVDRGVHEQYF.

The V and J genes are TRBV29-1 and TRBJ2-3; 13 bases match TRBD2. The ends lost 6 bases at V and 2 bases at J; junction bases unmatched: 8. Germline values: CDR1 SQVTM, CDR2 ANQGSEA. CDR3 length: 16 residues. CDR3 nucleotide sequence: TGCAGCGTGGTGGGACTAGCGGGGCCGAACACAGATACGCAGTATTTT. Translating it yields CSVVGLAGPNTDTQYF.

Comment on this clone: The sample contains more than one DNA sequence encoding this CDR3. The chain is built from TRBV5-4 and TRBJ2-7; tentatively, D is TRBD2 (5 bases). CDR1 is SGHNT, CDR2 YYREEE, per germline (reference sequence). CDR3 length: 14 amino acids. Trimming shortened V by 0 bases and J by 0 bases, and 7 bases separated the two germline ends. The CDR3 loop reads CASSLGSGSYEQYF. CDR3 nucleotide sequence: TGTGCCAGCAGCTTGGGAAGCGGCTCCTACGAGCAGTACTTC.

This clone was recorded only once. The chain recombines TRBV28 with TRBJ1-5; D is perhaps TRBD1 (5 bases). Germline assignment: CDR1 MDHEN and CDR2 SYDVKM. Trimming removed 6 bases at V and 7 bases at J, with 22 bases between. The CDR3 length is 16 residues. As DNA, the CDR3 is TGTGCCAGCAGACATCGACTGGGGGGGGATGGACAGCCCCAGCATTTT. It encodes CASRHRLGGDGQPQHF.

The gene calls are TRBV5-6 and TRBJ1-4; 10 bases fit TRBD1. Germline trimming cut 4 bases from V and 4 bases from J; bases unmatched to any gene: 7. Germline loops: CDR1 SGHDT, CDR2 YYEEEE. The CDR3 contains 16 residues. CDR3 nucleotide sequence: TGTGCCAGCAGCCGGGGACAGGGGCCCTATAATGAAAAACTGTTTTTT. Translated: CASSRGQGPYNEKLFF.

The chain links TRBV13 to TRBJ1-2, with 9 bases identical to TRBD1. V was pared by 2 bases and J by 8 bases, with 12 bases of the junction left unmatched. The germline V gene has CDR1 PRHDT and CDR2 FYEKMQ (reference sequence). The CDR3 runs 16 residues. The CDR3 is CASSLKQGAGLGGYTF. CDR3 DNA sequence: TGTGCCAGCAGCTTAAAACAGGGGGCAGGTTTGGGCGGCTACACCTTC.

The rearrangement joins TRBV7-9 to TRBJ1-2; TRBD1 is a possible D gene (5 bases). CDR1 SEHNR and CDR2 FQNEAQ come from the germline V gene (reference sequence). This CDR3 region has 16 residues. The ends were cut back, 11 bases at V and 6 bases at J, with 28 bases in the middle. CDR3 sequence: CAGSAGFDLGRHGYTF. CDR3 nucleotide sequence: TGTGCCGGATCCGCAGGGTTTGATCTAGGACGGCATGGCTACACCTTC. Drawing the rest from reference TRBV7-9 and TRBJ1-2, the complete variable domain is DTGVSQNPRHKITKRGQNVTFRCDPISEHNRLYWYRQTLGQGPEFLTYFQNEAQLEKSRLLSDRFSAERPKGSFSTLEIQRTEQGDSAMYLCAGSAGFDLGRHGYTFGSGTRLTVV.

The V call is TRBV27, the J call TRBJ2-7; TRBD2 matches at 7 bases. The trim removed 3 bases at V and 2 bases at J, leaving 7 bases unmatched. Germline V gene data show CDR1 as MNHEY and CDR2 as SMNVEV (reference sequence). The CDR3 contains 15 residues. CDR3 protein: CASSLGGDPAYEQYF. CDR3 nucleotide sequence: TGTGCCAGCAGTTTGGGGGGGGACCCAGCCTACGAGCAGTACTTC.

The chain employs TRBV19 and TRBJ2-2, with 10 bases that match TRBD2. Germline V gene lookup returns CDR1 LNHDA and CDR2 SQIVND (reference sequence). V dropped 7 bases and J dropped 6; count of bases not matched to a gene: 26. The CDR3 loop spans 21 amino acids. This chain's CDR3 is CASTPTLRGDTSGKVAGELFF. CDR3 DNA: TGTGCCAGTACCCCGACCCTGCGGGGAGATACTAGCGGGAAGGTCGCCGGGGAGCTGTTTTTT.

This rearrangement joins TRBV19 to TRBJ2-3; TRBD2 might be the D (5 bases). The germline CDR1 and CDR2 sequences are LNHDA and SQIVND (reference sequence). The CDR3 length is 15 residues. V lost 3 bases, J lost 0 bases, and 10 bases lay in between. In DNA, the CDR3 is TGTGCCAGTAGTATGGGAGCGACTAGCACAGATACGCAGTATTTT. Its translation is CASSMGATSTDTQYF.